This T cell receptor (beta chain) is drawn from a study of T cell changes during pregnancy in multiple sclerosis. V lost 2 bases, J lost 0 bases, and 14 bases lay in between. The V gene's germline CDR1 is MNHNS and CDR2 SASEGT. This CDR3 is built from 17 residues. Produced via immunoSEQ multiplex PCR; TCRdb's table is partial and in-frame only. The table lists 40,000 or so clones, approximately 92% of them singletons, with around 5.5% in the top ten. The TCR originated in a female donor with multiple sclerosis, enrolled in a pregnancy study. The chain employs TRBV6-1 and TRBJ2-1; D perhaps matches TRBD2 (6 bases). This specimen consisted of CD8+ T cells from peripheral blood mononuclear cells, obtained in the third trimester of pregnancy. This chain's CDR3 is CASSESLAHSSYNEQFF. Here the CDR3 DNA reads TGTGCCAGCAGTGAAAGTCTAGCGCATAGCTCCTACAATGAGCAGTTCTTC.